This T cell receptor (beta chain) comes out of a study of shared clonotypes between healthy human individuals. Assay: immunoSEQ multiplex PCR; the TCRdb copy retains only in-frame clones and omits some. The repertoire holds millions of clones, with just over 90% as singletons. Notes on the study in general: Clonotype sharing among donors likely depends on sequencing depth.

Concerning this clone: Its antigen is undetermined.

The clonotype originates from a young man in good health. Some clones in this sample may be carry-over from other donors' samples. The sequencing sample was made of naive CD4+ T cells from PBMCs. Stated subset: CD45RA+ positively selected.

CDR3 sequence (DNA): TGTGCCTGGAGTGTGGAAGCCGGGGAGCTGTTTTTT. Protein sequence: CAWSVEAGELFF. The chain has TRBV30 and TRBJ2-2; unclear D gene. Trimming took off 0 bases at V and 6 bases at J, with 5 bases between the two ends. The germline gives CDR1 GTSNPN, CDR2 SVGIG (reference sequence). The CDR3 sequence is 12 residues long.